This T cell receptor (beta chain) was profiled in a study of prognosis after radiotherapy for stage I lung cancer (dated by TCRdb to the early 2020s). In terms of the full investigation: Between April 2018 and January 2019, approximately 20 stage I NSCLC patients were enrolled in Nanjing, China. SBRT was not combined with any concurrent therapy in any patient. SBRT was delivered in 3 to 5 fractions with a biologically effective dose of at least 100 Gy, and image-guided IMRT or VMAT was used for delivery. Peripheral blood TCR beta repertoires were profiled in stage I NSCLC patients before and after stereotactic body radiotherapy, and the repertoires were related to distant failure. Squamous cell carcinoma histology was identified in several patients, and adenocarcinoma histology was identified in about a dozen patients. About 15 of the patients were found to have newly diagnosed primary stage I lung tumors, and roughly 5 were living with oligometastatic NSCLC after surgical resection of the primary tumor. Every patient was deemed medically inoperable, approximately eleven because of comorbidities and 7 because they refused surgery. A total of approximately 38 blood samples from around 20 patients were sequenced, with one sample obtained before and one obtained after SBRT for each patient. The cohort was made up of 10 to 15 men and several women, with a median age of approximately 74 years and an age range of 53 to 84 years. Distant metastases were developed by four of the 19 patients after SBRT, at a median of around seven months, whereas no significant progression was observed in the other 15 patients. Study-wide conclusions, independent of this receptor: Post-SBRT Shannon entropy and its change from baseline were lower in patients who developed distant metastases; baseline Shannon entropy was not associated with metastases. All reported P values were unadjusted for multiple comparisons. After SBRT, the count of unique TCR clones dropped from a median of roughly 9,300 beforehand to nearly 7,000 afterward (Wilcoxon paired P=0.011). Whether the expanded TCR clones were tumor-specific was not determined. The study was limited by the small cohort and short follow-up, and independent validation of the study findings is required. Differences by metastasis status were reportedly seen in TRBV and TRBJ usage frequencies, involving two V genes at baseline and, after SBRT, several V genes and two J genes.

No patient had a history of other malignancies or prior chemotherapy or radiotherapy, and all had node-negative disease on CT and PET/CT. At each of two time points, roughly 6.5 milliliters of peripheral venous blood were collected in EDTA tubes. Ficoll-Paque Plus density-gradient centrifugation was used to isolate PBMCs. Right after collection, samples were placed at -80 degrees C and kept there until analysis. Trimming leaves V shorter by 4 bases and J shorter by 8 bases, with the junction holding 17 bases beyond the gene matches. From the germline V gene, CDR1 is MNHNS and CDR2 is SASEGT. Taken from cysteine to phenylalanine, the CDR3 has 17 residues. The retained sequence is limited to the CDR3, 51 bases, with the frame set at the first base. Two rounds of multiplex PCR were used to amplify the TCR beta CDR3 region from genomic DNA. The first PCR round used primers specific to each TRBV and TRBJ gene, and the primer sequences were filed in Chinese patent CN105087789A. Universal primers were used in the second round of PCR. The Roche High Pure PCR Template Preparation Kit was used to extract genomic DNA from the frozen PBMCs. An Illumina HiSeq 3000 was used to sequence the libraries paired-end with 151 bp reads. Turning to the authors' computational methods: Raw reads lacking the multiplex PCR primer sequences were removed with CutAdapt. PEAR was used to merge high-quality paired reads into contigs. MiXCR assigned TRB V, D and J gene segments to each contig by aligning to reference sequences. To remove sequencing errors, CDR3 sequences were clustered according to base quality and sequence similarity. Shannon entropy normalized by the natural log of productive TCR sequence number was used as the measure of diversity. To get clonality, Shannon entropy was divided by the natural log of the number of unique clonotypes, and that result was subtracted from one. The Youden index of ROC curves was used to select progression-free survival cut-offs for repertoire metrics, and analyses were performed in R 3.5.3. TCRdb reanalyzed the raw reads on its own, using fastp at Q25 for trimming and MiXCR for clone calling, and kept in-frame beta chains. Rows matching on CDR3 protein sequence are summarized as one entry with the most common DNA and genes. The V and J calls were not made by the authors but by TCRdb's processing. This sample comprises roughly 15,000 distinct CDR3 sequences, about 15% of them detected only once. Jointly, the top ten make up around 40% of the sample.

Notes on this clonotype: Its antigen is still unknown. Base qualities were left out, and no much larger clone turns up one base away.

The source material was PBMCs, sampled before or after stereotactic body radiation therapy (not recorded which). In this chain, TRBV6-1 is recombined with TRBJ1-2; a stretch of 9 junction bases matches TRBD1. This receptor was identified in a donor of 50 years or more with non-small cell lung cancer. The CDR3 reads as follows: CASSVALSGQGDRGYTF. Read as DNA, the sequence is TGTGCCAGCAGTGTGGCCTTATCGGGACAGGGAGATCGGGGCTACACCTTC.